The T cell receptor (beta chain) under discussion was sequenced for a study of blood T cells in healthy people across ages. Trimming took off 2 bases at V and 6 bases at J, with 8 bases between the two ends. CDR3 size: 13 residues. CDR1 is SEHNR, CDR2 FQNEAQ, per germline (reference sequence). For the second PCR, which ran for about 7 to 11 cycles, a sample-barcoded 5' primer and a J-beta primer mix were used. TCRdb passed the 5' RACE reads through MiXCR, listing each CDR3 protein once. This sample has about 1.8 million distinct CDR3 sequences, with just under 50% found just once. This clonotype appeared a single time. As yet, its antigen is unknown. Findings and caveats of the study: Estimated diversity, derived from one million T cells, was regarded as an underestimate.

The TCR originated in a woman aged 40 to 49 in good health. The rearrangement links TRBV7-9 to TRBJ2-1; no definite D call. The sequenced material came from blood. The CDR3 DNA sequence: TGTGCCAGCAGCTTAAAAGGGCCCAATGAGCAGTTCTTC. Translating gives CASSLKGPNEQFF.